This T cell receptor (beta chain) was identified during a study of high-grade serous ovarian cancer treatment subgroups. Study context: On average, just over 14,000 reads and 6,000 to 8,000 unique TCR beta rearrangements were obtained per sample. Overall study results and limits: Bulk tumor TCR sequencing gave no spatial information. Only CDR3 was analyzed; CDR1 and CDR2 were not.

Tumor samples were obtained before definitive surgery or chemotherapy. Produced via immunoSEQ multiplex PCR; TCRdb's table is partial and in-frame only. The table has around 27,000 clones, approximately 79% seen once. On this clone itself: Its cognate antigen is unknown.

The ends lost 4 bases at V and 5 bases at J; junction bases unmatched: 13. The CDR3 is 16 amino acids. Germline loops: CDR1 ENHRY, CDR2 SYGVKD. The sample consisted of tumor tissue. The TCR originated in a human donor with high-grade serous ovarian cancer. The chain carries TRBV10-3 and TRBJ2-5; 7 nucleotides agree with TRBD1. CDR3: CAISGGQGTARETQYF. CDR3 DNA: TGTGCCATCAGTGGGGGTCAGGGGACAGCGAGGGAGACCCAGTACTTC.